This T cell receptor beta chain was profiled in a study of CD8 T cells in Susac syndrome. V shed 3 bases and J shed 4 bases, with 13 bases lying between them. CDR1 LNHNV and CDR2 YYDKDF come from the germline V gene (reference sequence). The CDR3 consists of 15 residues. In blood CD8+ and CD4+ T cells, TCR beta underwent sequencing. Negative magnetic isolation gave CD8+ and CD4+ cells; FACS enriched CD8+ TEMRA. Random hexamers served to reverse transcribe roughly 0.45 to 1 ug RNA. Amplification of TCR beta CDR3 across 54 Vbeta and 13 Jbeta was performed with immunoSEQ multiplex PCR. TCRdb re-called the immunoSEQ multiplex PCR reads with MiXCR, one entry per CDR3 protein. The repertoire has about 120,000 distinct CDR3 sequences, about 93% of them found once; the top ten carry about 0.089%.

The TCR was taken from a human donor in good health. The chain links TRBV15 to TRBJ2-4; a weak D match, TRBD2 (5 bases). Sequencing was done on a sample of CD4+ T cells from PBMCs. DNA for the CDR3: TGTGCCACCAGCAGGGGTACGGGAACTAAAAACATTCAGTACTTC. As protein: CATSRGTGTKNIQYF.